This record looks at one T cell receptor beta chain sequence and its context. The protocol was immunoSEQ multiplex PCR, while the TCRdb copy is restricted to in-frame clones and leaves out a portion. Of about 280,000 clones in the sample, roughly 88% were seen once. This sample was taken from a study of blood T cell repertoires in COVID-19. Across the whole study: Sample material is recorded as cDNA or gDNA derived from T cells, B-cell-depleted T cells, or PBMCs.

This CDR3 has 14 amino acids. The V end was cut by 6 bases, the J end by 9 bases, with 15 bases between. The V gene's germline CDR1 is MNHEY and CDR2 SVGAGI. The specimen was peripheral blood. This chain joins TRBV6-5 and TRBJ1-6, with a weak D call TRBD1 (6 bases). This clonotype originated in a young man with active or convalescent COVID-19. CDR3 sequence: CASRRDKLISPLHF. In DNA, the CDR3 is TGTGCCAGCAGACGGGACAAATTAATTTCACCCCTCCACTTT.